This entry concerns a single TCR beta chain. As yet, its antigen is unknown. This entry is derived from a study of shared clonotypes between healthy human individuals. Study conclusions and caveats: Lower generation probabilities were found for non-shared clonotypes than for those shared by all four donors.

From germline, CDR1 is WNHNN and CDR2 SYGVQD (reference sequence). The V segment lost 0 bases and the J segment 9 bases; nucleotides outside the gene matches: 12. The CDR3 runs to 19 residues. Using immunoSEQ multiplex PCR, the repertoire was profiled, and TCRdb retains in-frame clones only, with some absent. The sample includes some 2.1 million clones, about 95% seen only once; the top ten take roughly 0.13%. Sample: naive CD4+ T cells sorted from blood. Sample subset: CD45RA+ positively selected. The chain recombines TRBV10-1 with TRBJ2-1, with 15 bases fitting TRBD2. This sequence originates from a man in his late teens or twenties in good health. CDR3 in amino acids: CASSESRGWTSGRESEQFF. CDR3 DNA: TGCGCCAGCAGTGAGTCAAGGGGTTGGACTAGCGGGAGGGAAAGTGAGCAGTTCTTC.